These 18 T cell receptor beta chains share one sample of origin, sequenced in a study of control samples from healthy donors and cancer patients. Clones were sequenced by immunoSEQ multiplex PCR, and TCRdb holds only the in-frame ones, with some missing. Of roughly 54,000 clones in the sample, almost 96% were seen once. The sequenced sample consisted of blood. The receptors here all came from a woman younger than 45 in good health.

The CDR3 loop is CASSPPDIRPYEQYF. The CDR3 DNA reads TGTGCCAGCAGCCCTCCGGACATCCGTCCCTACGAGCAGTACTTC. V gene TRBV5-5 combines with J gene TRBJ2-7; TRBD1 might be the D (5 bases). V lost 4 bases and J lost 2, with 16 bases in between. The CDR3 loop spans 15 amino acids. Germline V gene data show CDR1 as SGHKS and CDR2 as YYEKEE (reference sequence).

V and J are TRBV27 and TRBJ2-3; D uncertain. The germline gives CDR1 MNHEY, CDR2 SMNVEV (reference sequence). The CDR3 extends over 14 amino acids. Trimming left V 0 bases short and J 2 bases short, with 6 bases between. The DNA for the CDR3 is TGTGCCAGCAGTTTATCGCGGTCCACAGATACGCAGTATTTT. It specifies CASSLSRSTDTQYF.

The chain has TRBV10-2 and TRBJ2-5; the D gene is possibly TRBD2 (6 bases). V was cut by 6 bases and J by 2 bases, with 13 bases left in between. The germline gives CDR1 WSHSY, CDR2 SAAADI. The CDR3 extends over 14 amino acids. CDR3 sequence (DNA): TGCGCCAGCAGGACCCCCGGGGGTCAAGAGACCCAGTACTTC. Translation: CASRTPGGQETQYF.

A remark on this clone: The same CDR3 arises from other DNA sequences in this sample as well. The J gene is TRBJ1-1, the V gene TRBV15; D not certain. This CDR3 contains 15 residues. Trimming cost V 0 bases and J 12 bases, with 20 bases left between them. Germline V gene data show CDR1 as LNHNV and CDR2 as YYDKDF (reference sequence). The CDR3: CATSRDRNSGKTSFF. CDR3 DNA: TGTGCCACCAGCAGAGACAGGAATAGTGGGAAGACGTCTTTCTTT.

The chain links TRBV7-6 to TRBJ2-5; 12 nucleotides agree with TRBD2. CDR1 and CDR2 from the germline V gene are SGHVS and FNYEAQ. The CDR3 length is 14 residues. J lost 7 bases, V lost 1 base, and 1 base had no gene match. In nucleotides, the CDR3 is TGTGCCAGCAGCTTAGAGGGACTAGCGGGGACCCAGTACTTC. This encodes CASSLEGLAGTQYF.

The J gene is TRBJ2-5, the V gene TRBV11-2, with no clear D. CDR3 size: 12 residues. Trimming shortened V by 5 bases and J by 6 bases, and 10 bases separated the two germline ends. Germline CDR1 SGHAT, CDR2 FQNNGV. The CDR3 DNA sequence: TGTGCCAGCAGCACCCAGCGAAAGACCCAGTACTTC. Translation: CASSTQRKTQYF.

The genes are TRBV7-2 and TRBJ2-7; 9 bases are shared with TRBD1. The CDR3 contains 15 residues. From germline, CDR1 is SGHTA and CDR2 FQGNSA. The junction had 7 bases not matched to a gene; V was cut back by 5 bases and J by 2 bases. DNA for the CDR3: TGTGCCAGCAGCCCGACAGGGGGATCCCCCTACGAGCAGTACTTC. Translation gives CASSPTGGSPYEQYF.

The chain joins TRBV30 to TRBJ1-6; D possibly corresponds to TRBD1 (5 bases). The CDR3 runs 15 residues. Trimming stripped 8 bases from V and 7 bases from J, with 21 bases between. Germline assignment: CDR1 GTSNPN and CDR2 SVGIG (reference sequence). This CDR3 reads CAGKPSGTGNSPLHF. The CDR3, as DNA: TGTGCCGGAAAACCGAGCGGGACGGGAAATTCACCCCTCCACTTT.

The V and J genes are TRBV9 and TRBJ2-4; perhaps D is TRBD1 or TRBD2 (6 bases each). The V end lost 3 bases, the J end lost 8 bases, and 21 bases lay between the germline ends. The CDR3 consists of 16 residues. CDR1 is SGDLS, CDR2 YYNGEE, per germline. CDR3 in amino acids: CASSAEGGHPQDIQYF. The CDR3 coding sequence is TGTGCCAGCAGCGCGGAGGGGGGACATCCTCAAGACATTCAGTACTTC.

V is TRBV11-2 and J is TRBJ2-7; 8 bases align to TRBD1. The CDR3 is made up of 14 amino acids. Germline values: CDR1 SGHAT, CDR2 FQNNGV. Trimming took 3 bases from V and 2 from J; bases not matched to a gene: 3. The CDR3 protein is CASSFTGGAYEQYF. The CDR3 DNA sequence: TGTGCCAGCAGCTTCACAGGGGGTGCCTACGAGCAGTACTTC.

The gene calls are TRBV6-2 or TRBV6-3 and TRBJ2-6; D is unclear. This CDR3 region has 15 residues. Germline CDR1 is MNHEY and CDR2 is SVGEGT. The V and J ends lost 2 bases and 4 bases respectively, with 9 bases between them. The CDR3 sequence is CASSYPGSGANVLTF. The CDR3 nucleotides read TGTGCCAGCAGTTACCCCGGGTCCGGGGCCAACGTCCTGACTTTC.

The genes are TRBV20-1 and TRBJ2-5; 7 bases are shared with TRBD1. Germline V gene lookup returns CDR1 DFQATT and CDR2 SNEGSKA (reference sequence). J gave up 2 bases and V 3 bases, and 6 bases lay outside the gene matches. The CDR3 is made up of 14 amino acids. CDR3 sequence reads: CSASKGQLQETQYF. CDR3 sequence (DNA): TGCAGTGCTAGTAAGGGACAGCTACAAGAGACCCAGTACTTC.

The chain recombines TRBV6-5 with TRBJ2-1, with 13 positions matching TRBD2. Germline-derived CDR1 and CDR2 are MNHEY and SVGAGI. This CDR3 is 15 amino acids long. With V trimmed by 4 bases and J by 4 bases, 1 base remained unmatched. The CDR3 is CASSSGLAGYNEQFF. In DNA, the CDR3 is TGTGCCAGCAGTTCGGGACTAGCGGGGTACAATGAGCAGTTCTTC.

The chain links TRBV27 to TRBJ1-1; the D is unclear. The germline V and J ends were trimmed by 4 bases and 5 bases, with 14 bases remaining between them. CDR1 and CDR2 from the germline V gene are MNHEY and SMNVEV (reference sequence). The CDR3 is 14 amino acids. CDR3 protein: CASSYVPFRTEAFF. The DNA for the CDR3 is TGTGCCAGCAGTTACGTACCATTTCGGACTGAAGCTTTCTTT.

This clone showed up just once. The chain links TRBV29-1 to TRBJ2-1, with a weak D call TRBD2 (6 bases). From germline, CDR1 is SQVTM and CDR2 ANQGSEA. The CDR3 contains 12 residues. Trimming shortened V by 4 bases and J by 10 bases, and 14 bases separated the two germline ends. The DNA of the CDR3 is TGCAGCGTTGGACTAGTCAACAGGGAGCAGTTCTTC. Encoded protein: CSVGLVNREQFF.

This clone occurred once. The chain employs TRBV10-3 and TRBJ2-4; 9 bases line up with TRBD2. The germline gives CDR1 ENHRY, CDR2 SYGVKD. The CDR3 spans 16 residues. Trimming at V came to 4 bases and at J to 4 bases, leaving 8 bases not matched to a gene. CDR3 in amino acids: CAISGASGKQKNIQYF. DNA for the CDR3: TGTGCCATCAGTGGGGCTAGCGGGAAACAAAAAAACATTCAGTACTTC.

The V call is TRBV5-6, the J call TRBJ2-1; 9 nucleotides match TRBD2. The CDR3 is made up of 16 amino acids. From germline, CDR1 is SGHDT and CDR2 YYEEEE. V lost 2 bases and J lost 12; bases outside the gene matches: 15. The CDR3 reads CASSLRAGGFTGVQFF. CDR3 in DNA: TGTGCCAGCAGCTTACGGGCGGGAGGGTTTACAGGGGTGCAGTTCTTC.

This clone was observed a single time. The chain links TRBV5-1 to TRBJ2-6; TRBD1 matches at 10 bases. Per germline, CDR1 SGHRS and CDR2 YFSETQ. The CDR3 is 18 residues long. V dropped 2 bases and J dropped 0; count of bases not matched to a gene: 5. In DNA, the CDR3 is TGCGCCAGCAGCTTTAATGGACAGGGGGGCTCTGGGGCCAACGTCCTGACTTTC. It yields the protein CASSFNGQGGSGANVLTF.